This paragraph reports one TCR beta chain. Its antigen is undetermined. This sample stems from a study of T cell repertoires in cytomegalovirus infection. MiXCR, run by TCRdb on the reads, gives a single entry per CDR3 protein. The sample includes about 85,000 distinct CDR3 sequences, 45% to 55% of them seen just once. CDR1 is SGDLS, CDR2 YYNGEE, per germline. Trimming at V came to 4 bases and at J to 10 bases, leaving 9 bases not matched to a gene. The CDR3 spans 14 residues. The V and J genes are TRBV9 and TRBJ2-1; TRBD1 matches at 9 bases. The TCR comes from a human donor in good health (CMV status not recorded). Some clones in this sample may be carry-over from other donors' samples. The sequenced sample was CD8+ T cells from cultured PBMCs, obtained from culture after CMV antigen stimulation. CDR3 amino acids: CASSPWDRVGEQFF. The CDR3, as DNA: TGTGCCAGCAGCCCCTGGGACAGGGTCGGGGAGCAGTTCTTC.